Below, one T cell receptor (beta chain) is given with its context. Its antigen remains unidentified. This sample was taken from a study of OX40 agonist ivuxolimab in advanced cancers. Across the study: Among those enrolled, mean age was roughly 62 years (range roughly 23 to 85) and over 70% were male. Whole-study results and caveats: More expanded clones were seen, on average, in CD8+ T cells than in CD4+. In the 0.1-3.0 mg/kg groups, partial responders showed among the lowest expansion. Low normalized clonal expansion also occurred in some nonresponding patients.

Trimming took 8 bases from V and 7 from J, leaving 14 bases between them. The CDR3 totals 13 residues. CDR1 and CDR2 from the germline V gene are MNHEY and SVGAGI. Data came from immunoSEQ multiplex PCR; TCRdb stores just in-frame clones and leaves some out. The sample carries about 50,000 clones, roughly 86% recorded once. The sequencing here drew on CD4+ or CD8+ T cells sorted from blood, taken in a trial of the OX40 agonist ivuxolimab. The clonotype originates from an adult with an advanced solid tumor such as melanoma, head and neck, liver or kidney cancer. The V and J genes are TRBV6-5 and TRBJ2-2; D not certain. Written as DNA, the CDR3 is TGTGCCAGCGGTGCGGCCGCGAGCGGGGAGCTGTTTTTT. Protein product: CASGAAASGELFF.